One and the same sample provided the 17 T cell receptor beta chains below, sequenced in a study of cytomegalovirus exposure and HLA in healthy donors. Primers for the PCR totalled 60 Vbeta and 13 Jbeta. Some clones are missing from TCRdb's copy, which holds only in-frame ones; the method was immunoSEQ multiplex PCR. Here the sample spans around 64,000 clones, about 77% being singletons. Sequencing was performed on PBMCs. The receptor source for this set is a man younger than 45 in good health and CMV-seropositive.

This chain connects TRBV7-2 to TRBJ2-5; TRBD1 matches 9 bases. CDR1 is SGHTA and CDR2 is FQGNSA in the germline V gene. There are 15 residues in the CDR3. V shed 4 bases, J shed 5 bases, and the junction held 8 bases outside the gene matches. The CDR3 DNA is TGTGCCAGCAGCTACGCCGGGACAGGGTTCGAGACCCAGTACTTC. Translation gives CASSYAGTGFETQYF.

The chain employs TRBV19 and TRBJ2-7; 7 bases are a match to TRBD2. Germline values: CDR1 LNHDA, CDR2 SQIVND (reference sequence). This CDR3 is built from 15 residues. J gave up 0 bases and V 7 bases, and 9 bases lay outside the gene matches. This chain's CDR3 is CASKPSGTRSYEQYF. DNA of the CDR3: TGTGCCAGTAAGCCGAGCGGGACTCGCTCCTACGAGCAGTACTTC.

The rearrangement links TRBV19 to TRBJ1-5, with 10 nucleotides matching TRBD1. This CDR3 region has 14 residues. Trimming at V came to 5 bases and at J to 6 bases, leaving 4 bases not matched to a gene. Germline V gives CDR1 LNHDA, CDR2 SQIVND (reference sequence). CDR3 nucleotides: TGTGCCAGTAGTGATGGACAGGGGGTTCAGCCCCAGCATTTT. Translating gives CASSDGQGVQPQHF.

V usage is TRBV30 and J usage is TRBJ1-2; no clear D. V lost 3 bases to trimming and J lost 5 bases, with 10 bases between them. The CDR3 is 12 residues long. The germline CDR1 and CDR2 sequences are GTSNPN and SVGIG (reference sequence). This chain's CDR3 is CAWRTEWYGYTF. The CDR3 nucleotides are TGTGCCTGGAGGACGGAGTGGTATGGCTACACCTTC.

The chain uses TRBV27 and TRBJ2-1, with D perhaps TRBD2 (6 bases). This CDR3 comprises 14 residues. CDR1 and CDR2 (germline): MNHEY, SMNVEV (reference sequence). V was shortened by 6 bases and J by 5 bases, with 14 bases between the two germline ends. CDR3 DNA sequence: TGTGCCAGCAGATGGGACTTCCGGAACAATGAGCAGTTCTTC. The encoded protein is CASRWDFRNNEQFF.

The rearrangement links TRBV7-2 to TRBJ2-2, with D possibly TRBD1 on 6 matching bases. This CDR3 is 13 amino acids long. V was trimmed by 2 bases and J by 6 bases, leaving 7 bases between them. The germline gives CDR1 SGHTA, CDR2 FQGNSA. CDR3 region: CASSLYRAGELFF. DNA of the CDR3: TGTGCCAGCAGCTTATACAGGGCCGGGGAGCTGTTTTTT.

The CDR3 sequence: CASSHPRMGSYEQYF. In nucleotides, the CDR3 is TGTGCCAGCAGCCATCCAAGGATGGGCTCCTACGAGCAGTACTTC. V usage is TRBV14 and J usage is TRBJ2-5; D unresolved. The J call may be faulty, since TRBJ2-7 better matches the DNA end. Germline loops: CDR1 SGHDN, CDR2 FVKESK. The CDR3 runs 15 residues.

The gene calls are TRBV4-3 and TRBJ2-3, with D uncertain. In germline, CDR1 is LGHNA, CDR2 YSLEER. V was cut by 0 bases and J by 4 bases, with 8 bases left in between. The CDR3 is 14 residues long. The CDR3 bases are TGCGCCAGCAGCCAAGATGTTAATGCAGATACGCAGTATTTT. This encodes CASSQDVNADTQYF.

V gene TRBV9 combines with J gene TRBJ2-3, with TRBD2 identical over 9 bases. V gave up 2 bases and J gave up 1 base; unmatched junction bases: 5. The CDR3 runs 16 residues. The germline CDR1 and CDR2 sequences are SGDLS and YYNGEE. This CDR3 is CASSVAGGGRTDTQYF. CDR3 bases: TGTGCCAGCAGCGTCGCGGGGGGGGGACGCACAGATACGCAGTATTTT.

V gene TRBV11-2 combines with J gene TRBJ2-3; 8 nucleotides line up with TRBD2. The CDR3 totals 13 residues. V trimming: 6 bases; J trimming: 2 bases; junction bases outside the gene matches: 1. Germline V gene sequence: CDR1 SGHAT, CDR2 FQNNGV. CDR3 bases: TGTGCCAGCAGGACTAGCGACACAGATACGCAGTATTTT. Encoded protein: CASRTSDTDTQYF.

This chain uses TRBV28 with TRBJ2-5; 10 nucleotides match TRBD1. Per the germline V gene, CDR1 is MDHEN and CDR2 is SYDVKM. The CDR3 is 16 residues long. The J segment lost 2 bases and the V segment lost 5 bases, leaving 8 bases of the junction unmatched. CDR3 region: CASSNTGTGAQETQYF. In nucleotides, the CDR3 is TGTGCCAGCAGTAATACCGGGACAGGGGCGCAAGAGACCCAGTACTTC.

This chain connects TRBV6-5 to TRBJ2-7; D is possibly TRBD1 (5 bases). Trimming cost V 0 bases and J 5 bases, with 14 bases left between them. This CDR3 has 15 residues. Germline loops: CDR1 MNHEY, CDR2 SVGAGI. The CDR3 loop is CASSYSQGSSNEQYF. CDR3 nucleotides: TGTGCCAGCAGTTACTCCCAGGGTAGTTCAAACGAGCAGTACTTC.

Comments on this clone: Other DNA variants within this sample encode the same CDR3. The chain is built from TRBV5-1 and TRBJ2-5; D is perhaps TRBD1 (6 bases). This CDR3 has 13 amino acids. The V end lost 7 bases, the J end lost 3 bases, and 13 bases lay between the germline ends. Germline CDR1 SGHRS, CDR2 YFSETQ. CDR3 sequence: CASGTGSEETQYF. For the CDR3, the DNA is TGCGCCAGCGGAACAGGGTCGGAAGAGACCCAGTACTTC.

This chain connects TRBV30 to TRBJ2-5; TRBD1 might be the D (5 bases). The closer fit of TRBJ2-7 to the DNA end suggests the J call may be wrong. The germline V gene encodes CDR1 GTSNPN and CDR2 SVGIG (reference sequence). The CDR3 is made up of 14 amino acids. The CDR3 reads CAWIPGSSSYEQYF. The CDR3 nucleotides read TGTGCCTGGATCCCAGGGTCGAGCTCCTACGAGCAGTACTTC.

The chain employs TRBV4-3 and TRBJ1-2; D is possibly TRBD1 (6 bases). With 0 bases removed from V and 0 bases from J, the gap between germline ends came to 14 bases. From germline, CDR1 is LGHNA and CDR2 YSLEER. The CDR3 is 17 residues long. The chain's CDR3 is CASSQELGQTSNYGYTF. In nucleotides, the CDR3 is TGCGCCAGCAGCCAAGAACTAGGACAGACCTCTAACTATGGCTACACCTTC.

The chain combines TRBV11-3 with TRBJ1-1; no clear D gene. Trimming shortened V by 5 bases and J by 11 bases, and 18 bases separated the two germline ends. The V gene's germline CDR1 is SGHNT and CDR2 YENEEA. The CDR3 sequence is 13 residues long. The CDR3 DNA reads TGTGCCAGCAGCCCATCAACGGGAGAGCGGGCTTTCTTT. Protein: CASSPSTGERAFF.

The chain employs TRBV6-5 and TRBJ2-1; D is perhaps TRBD2 (6 bases). CDR3 length equals 16 residues. V lost 0 bases, J lost 9 bases, and 18 bases lay in between. CDR1 is MNHEY and CDR2 is SVGAGI in the germline V gene. The CDR3 loop is CASSYSAGIDNLEQFF. For the CDR3, the DNA is TGTGCCAGCAGTTACTCGGCGGGGATTGACAACCTTGAGCAGTTCTTC.